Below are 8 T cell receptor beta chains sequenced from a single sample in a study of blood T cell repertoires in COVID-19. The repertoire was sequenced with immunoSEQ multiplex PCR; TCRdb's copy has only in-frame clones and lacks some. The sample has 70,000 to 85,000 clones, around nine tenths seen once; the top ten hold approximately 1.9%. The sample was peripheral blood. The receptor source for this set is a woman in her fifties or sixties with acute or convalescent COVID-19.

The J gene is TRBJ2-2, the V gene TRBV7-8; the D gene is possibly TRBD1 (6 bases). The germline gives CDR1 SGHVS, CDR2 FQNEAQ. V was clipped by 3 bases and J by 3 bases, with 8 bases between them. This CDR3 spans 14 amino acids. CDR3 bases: TGTGCCAGCAGCTTCAGGGGAGACACCGGGGAGCTGTTTTTT. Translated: CASSFRGDTGELFF.

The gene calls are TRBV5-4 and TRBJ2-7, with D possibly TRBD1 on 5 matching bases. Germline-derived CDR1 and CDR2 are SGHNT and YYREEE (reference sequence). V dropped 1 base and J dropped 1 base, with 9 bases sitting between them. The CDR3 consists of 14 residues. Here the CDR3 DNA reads TGTGCCAGCAGCTTGTCCCAGGGATCCTACGAGCAGTACTTC. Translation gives CASSLSQGSYEQYF. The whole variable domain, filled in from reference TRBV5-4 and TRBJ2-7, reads ETGVTQSPTHLIKTRGQQVTLRCSSQSGHNTVSWYQQALGQGPQFIFQYYREEENGRGNFPPRFSGLQFPNYSSELNVNALELDDSALYLCASSLSQGSYEQYFGPGTRLTVT.

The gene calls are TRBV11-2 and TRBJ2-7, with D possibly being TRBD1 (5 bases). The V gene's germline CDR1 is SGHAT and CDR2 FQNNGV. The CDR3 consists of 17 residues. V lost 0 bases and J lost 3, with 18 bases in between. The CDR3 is CASSLDRSLGQNYEQYF. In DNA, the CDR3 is TGTGCCAGCAGCTTAGATCGGAGTCTGGGGCAGAACTACGAGCAGTACTTC.

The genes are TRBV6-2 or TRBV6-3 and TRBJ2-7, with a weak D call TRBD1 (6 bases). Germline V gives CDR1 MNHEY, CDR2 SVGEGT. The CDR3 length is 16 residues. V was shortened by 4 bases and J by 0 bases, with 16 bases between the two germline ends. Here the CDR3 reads CASSFATGLPSYEQYF. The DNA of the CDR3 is TGTGCCAGCAGTTTCGCGACAGGTTTGCCCTCCTACGAGCAGTACTTC.

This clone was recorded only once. This chain's CDR3 is CASSPNSGVIEKLFF. CDR3 DNA: TGTGCCAGCAGTCCTAACAGCGGGGTAATAGAAAAACTGTTTTTT. This chain uses TRBV6-6 with TRBJ1-4; no reliable D call. The CDR3 is 15 residues long. The germline V and J ends were trimmed by 5 bases and 8 bases, with 18 bases remaining between them. From germline, CDR1 is MNHNY and CDR2 SVGAGI (reference sequence).

DNA for the CDR3: TGTGCCAGCAGCCCAGGACAGAACAATGAGCAGTTCTTC. Residues: CASSPGQNNEQFF. The rearrangement uses TRBV7-2 and TRBJ2-1, with a possible D match to TRBD1 (6 bases). This CDR3 has 13 residues. V lost 5 bases and J lost 5, with 10 bases in between. Germline CDR1 reads SGHTA; CDR2 reads FQGNSA.

This CDR3 reads CAISESQRAGYTF. The CDR3 nucleotides are TGTGCCATCAGTGAGTCCCAGCGCGCGGGCTACACCTTC. The chain carries TRBV10-3 and TRBJ1-2; D is ambiguous. The V end was cut by 0 bases, the J end by 8 bases, with 10 bases between. The germline gives CDR1 ENHRY, CDR2 SYGVKD. The CDR3 totals 13 residues.

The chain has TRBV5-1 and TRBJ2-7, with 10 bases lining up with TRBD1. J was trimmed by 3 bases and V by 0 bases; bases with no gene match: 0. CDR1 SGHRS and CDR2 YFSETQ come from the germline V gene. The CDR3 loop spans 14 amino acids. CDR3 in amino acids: CASSLGTGGYEQYF. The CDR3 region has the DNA TGCGCCAGCAGCTTGGGGACAGGGGGCTACGAGCAGTACTTC.